These 5 T cell receptor beta chains originate from one sample sequenced in a study of cytomegalovirus exposure and HLA in healthy donors. A multiplex PCR was run with 60 Vbeta primers and 13 Jbeta primers. Sequencing was performed with immunoSEQ multiplex PCR; in TCRdb, only in-frame clones are kept and a portion is missing. The sample gives about 120,000 clones, 60% to 80% of which show up once; around 5.2% is in the top ten. Sequencing was carried out using PBMCs. The receptors come from a man aged 45-65 years in good health and CMV-seropositive.

In this sample, this clone turned up once. The V and J genes are TRBV4-3 and TRBJ2-1, with 9 bases that match TRBD2. Germline CDR1 and CDR2: LGHNA and YSLEER. With V trimmed by 0 bases and J by 12 bases, 9 bases remained unmatched. The CDR3 extends over 15 amino acids. The CDR3 is CASSQEGRGGFWQFF. CDR3 coding DNA: TGCGCCAGCAGCCAAGAGGGGCGGGGGGGATTTTGGCAGTTCTTC.

J is TRBJ2-1 and V is TRBV29-1; a weak D match, TRBD1 (6 bases). This CDR3 region has 17 residues. V lost 6 bases and J lost 7, with 28 bases in between. CDR1 and CDR2 from the germline V gene are SQVTM and ANQGSEA. The CDR3 loop is CSVGRQSDRSGLNEQFF. The CDR3 DNA sequence: TGCAGCGTGGGCAGGCAGTCCGACAGGAGTGGTTTAAATGAGCAGTTCTTC.

A word on this clone: A read error may account for a junction end that differs from germline. CDR3 sequence: CASGESGLVVRETQYF. The CDR3 nucleotides read TGTGCCAGCGGTGAATCGGGACTGGTCGTCCGTGAGACCCAGTACTTC. This chain joins TRBV6-1 and TRBJ2-5, with D possibly matching TRBD2 (6 bases). The CDR3 has 16 residues. CDR1 MNHNS and CDR2 SASEGT come from the germline V gene.

This clone was seen only once. The chain combines TRBV4-1 with TRBJ1-2, with D perhaps TRBD1 (6 bases). The V gene lost 3 bases and the J gene lost 4 bases, with 12 bases spanning the gap. CDR3 length: 14 residues. Germline assignment: CDR1 MGHRA and CDR2 YSYEKL. For the CDR3, the DNA is TGCGCCAGCAGCCAGGGGGCAAATCTCTATGGCTACACCTTC. It translates to CASSQGANLYGYTF.

This chain connects TRBV29-1 to TRBJ2-3; D is uncertain. Per the germline V gene, CDR1 is SQVTM and CDR2 is ANQGSEA. This CDR3 contains 15 residues. Trimming left V 6 bases short and J 0 bases short, with 16 bases between. The CDR3 is CSVERVSISTDTQYF. DNA for the CDR3: TGCAGCGTAGAACGGGTCTCCATTAGCACAGATACGCAGTATTTT.